This T cell receptor beta chain emerged from a study of blood T cell repertoires in COVID-19. Only a few counts were recorded for this clone. As handled by the study authors: Researchers report that nucleated cell counts were estimated from reference gene primer amplification. Using immunoSEQ multiplex PCR, the repertoire was profiled, and TCRdb retains in-frame clones only, with some absent. That table is the source of V, J and clone size, and D and trimming were worked out from the DNA. Of some 200,000 clones listed, more than 75% are singletons. Input material: peripheral blood. The origin of this receptor is a woman aged 18-35 years who had recovered from COVID-19.

The CDR3: CASSETLQFF. In DNA, the CDR3 is TGTGCCAGCAGTGAAACTTTGCAGTTCTTC. V and J are TRBV6-1 and TRBJ2-1; D uncertain. Germline CDR1 MNHNS, CDR2 SASEGT. V lost 2 bases and J lost 12, with 5 bases in between. CDR3 length equals 10 residues.